Each of the 8 T cell receptor beta chains below was sequenced from the same sample in a study of blood T cell repertoires in COVID-19. The repertoire was sequenced with immunoSEQ multiplex PCR; TCRdb's copy has only in-frame clones and lacks some. The data hold some 140,000 clones, with around 79% observed a single time. Sequencing was performed on peripheral blood. These receptors all come from a woman aged 65 to 85 with COVID-19, enrolled during active disease.

The chain is built from TRBV28 and TRBJ1-6; maybe TRBD1 (6 bases). The CDR3 contains 14 residues. V dropped 3 bases and J dropped 7 bases, with 10 bases sitting between them. In germline, CDR1 is MDHEN, CDR2 SYDVKM. CDR3 bases: TGTGCCAGCAGTTTCAGGGGCGGGAATTCACCCCTCCACTTT. As protein: CASSFRGGNSPLHF.

The V call is TRBV5-4, the J call TRBJ2-7, with 11 bases that match TRBD2. The CDR3 loop spans 15 amino acids. Germline CDR1 reads SGHNT; CDR2 reads YYREEE (reference sequence). V was clipped by 4 bases and J by 4 bases; unmatched bases: 7. CDR3 DNA: TGTGCCAGCAGCATGCCCGGGACTAGCGGATACGAGCAGTACTTC. It encodes CASSMPGTSGYEQYF.

This chain connects TRBV5-8 to TRBJ2-7; TRBD2 matches 13 bases. Per germline, CDR1 SGHTS and CDR2 YDEGEE. CDR3 size: 17 residues. With V trimmed by 1 base and J by 5 bases, 9 bases remained unmatched. The CDR3 spells CASSLTRTSGGGNEQYF. The CDR3 DNA reads TGTGCCAGCAGCTTGACCCGGACTAGCGGGGGAGGCAACGAGCAGTACTTC.

The rearrangement uses TRBV7-6 and TRBJ2-2, with TRBD1 identical over 9 bases. The CDR3 contains 16 residues. The germline V gene encodes CDR1 SGHVS and CDR2 FNYEAQ. With V trimmed by 6 bases and J by 7 bases, 12 bases remained unmatched. The CDR3 loop reads CASRSTGGVPVGELFF. CDR3 nucleotide sequence: TGTGCCAGCAGATCAACAGGGGGCGTACCGGTCGGGGAGCTGTTTTTT.

CDR3 coding DNA: TGTGCCAGCAGCCCATACCGGGGGCAGCCCCAGCATTTT. It yields the protein CASSPYRGQPQHF. V and J are TRBV7-8 and TRBJ1-5; possibly TRBD1 for D (5 bases). V was cut by 5 bases and J by 7 bases, with 12 bases left in between. This CDR3 contains 13 residues. Germline CDR1 and CDR2: SGHVS and FQNEAQ.

The chain uses TRBV27 and TRBJ2-3; TRBD1 is a possible D gene (6 bases). The CDR3 is made up of 14 amino acids. In germline, CDR1 is MNHEY, CDR2 SMNVEV (reference sequence). V was shortened by 4 bases and J by 5 bases, with 13 bases between the two germline ends. The CDR3 DNA follows: TGTGCCAGCAGTTCCGACTTCAGGGGAGATACGCAGTATTTT. Its translation: CASSSDFRGDTQYF.

The V and J genes are TRBV5-5 and TRBJ1-2; a possible D gene is TRBD1 (6 bases). From germline, CDR1 is SGHKS and CDR2 YYEKEE (reference sequence). V was cut by 0 bases and J by 4 bases, with 10 bases left in between. The CDR3 is made up of 14 amino acids. CDR3 residues: CASSLDAGVYGYTF. The CDR3 coding sequence is TGTGCCAGCAGCTTGGATGCAGGGGTCTATGGCTACACCTTC.

The chain has TRBV9 and TRBJ2-1, with D possibly being TRBD2 (5 bases). The germline gives CDR1 SGDLS, CDR2 YYNGEE. The CDR3 runs to 18 residues. V was pared by 0 bases and J by 0 bases, with 16 bases between. Here the CDR3 DNA reads TGTGCCAGCAGCGTAGGGGAGATTTTTCAGAGCTCCTACAATGAGCAGTTCTTC. Residues: CASSVGEIFQSSYNEQFF. Full variable domain (missing parts from reference TRBV9 and TRBJ2-1): DSGVTQTPKHLITATGQRVTLRCSPRSGDLSVYWYQQSLDQGLQFLIQYYNGEERAKGNILERFSAQQFPDLHSELNLSSLELGDSALYFCASSVGEIFQSSYNEQFFGPGTRLTVL.